A few counts support the clone carrying this T cell receptor (beta chain). The CDR3 is 13 amino acids. The germline gives CDR1 SGDLS, CDR2 YYNGEE. Trimming cost V 5 bases and J 3 bases; bases outside gene matches: 3. The sample belongs to a study of cytomegalovirus exposure and HLA in healthy donors. Researchers ran the PCR with 60 Vbeta and 13 Jbeta primers. The data were produced by immunoSEQ multiplex PCR, yet TCRdb's version contains in-frame clones alone and is incomplete. Altogether roughly 200,000 clones are present, 9.5% being singletons, with the ten largest covering 1% to 1.5%. This receptor was identified in a woman aged 30 to 39 in good health and CMV-seropositive. Input material: PBMCs. The V gene is TRBV9, the J gene TRBJ2-5, with 8 bases aligning to TRBD1. The CDR3 region is CASSEQGEETQYF. The CDR3 coding sequence is TGTGCCAGCAGTGAACAGGGGGAAGAGACCCAGTACTTC. The full variable domain, completed using reference TRBV9 and TRBJ2-5, is DSGVTQTPKHLITATGQRVTLRCSPRSGDLSVYWYQQSLDQGLQFLIQYYNGEERAKGNILERFSAQQFPDLHSELNLSSLELGDSALYFCASSEQGEETQYFGPGTRLLVL.